Listed below are T cell receptor beta chains from one sample, sequenced in a study of blood T cell repertoires in COVID-19. The repertoire was sequenced with immunoSEQ multiplex PCR; TCRdb's copy has only in-frame clones and lacks some. This repertoire shows over 250,000 clones, approximately 91% found once; its top ten account for approximately 2.5%. Sequencing was carried out using peripheral blood. These receptors came from a person between 18 and 35 years old with COVID-19, enrolled during active disease. Each CDR3 is given with its conserved first and last residue.

j_gene,v_gene,CDR3aa
TRBJ2-7,TRBV5-5,CASSLGQAFPNEQYF
TRBJ2-7,TRBV28,CASSLSRGSIYEQYF
TRBJ1-1,TRBV19,CASSATLYRGHTEAFF
TRBJ1-4,TRBV19,CASSEQGIDEKLFF
TRBJ1-5,TRBV27,CASSLVGGGQPQHF
TRBJ1-3,TRBV4-3,CASSLGTGVSGNTIYF
TRBJ2-7,TRBV5-4,CASSFTSGSDEQYF
TRBJ1-1,TRBV5-1,CASSLDAGATEAFF
TRBJ1-6,TRBV10-2,CASSESDSLSGGSPLHF
TRBJ1-1,TRBV29-1,CSVEGQGNTEAFF
TRBJ2-3,TRBV29-1,CSVEEDFRDWRFPDTQYF
TRBJ2-7,TRBV3-1/TRBV3-2,CASVGAGGPPYEQYF
TRBJ2-3,TRBV2,CAFLREQGVSTDTQYF
TRBJ2-3,TRBV24-1,CATSDPSGIGADTQYF
TRBJ2-3,TRBV2,CASSKTSGYEGGTQYF
TRBJ2-7,TRBV6-5,CASSDSGRQYF
TRBJ2-5,TRBV14,CASSIGWPPQETQYF
TRBJ2-1,TRBV13,CASSRGLAGGRVYNEQFF
TRBJ2-7,TRBV28,CASSLPAGSSDEQYF
TRBJ1-5,TRBV27,CASRGFGNQPQHF
TRBJ2-1,TRBV5-8,CASSSPLRSGIHYNEQFF
TRBJ2-7,TRBV15,CATSTADEQYF
TRBJ2-3,TRBV6-4,CASSAGITDTQYF
TRBJ1-1,TRBV27,CASSLWRGHEAFF
TRBJ1-2,TRBV4-1,CASSQGSADGYTF
TRBJ2-1,TRBV15,CATSQGWNEQFF
TRBJ2-7,TRBV5-6,CASSLPPSYEQYF
TRBJ1-1,TRBV30,CAWSVFPWDRSNTEAFF
TRBJ2-7,TRBV28,CASSFSAGDSYEQYF
TRBJ2-1,TRBV3-1/TRBV3-2,CASSQKLAGAYNEQFF
TRBJ1-2,TRBV23-1,CASRQGHYGYTF
TRBJ2-1,TRBV13,CASSTSGGSPYNEQFF
TRBJ1-1,TRBV23-1,CASEETRDTEAFF
TRBJ2-7,TRBV6-2/TRBV6-3,CASSGTPIEVEQYF
TRBJ1-2,TRBV5-1,CASSLTGGKGYGYTF
TRBJ2-7,TRBV3-1/TRBV3-2,CASSQFNGVYEQYF
TRBJ2-3,TRBV25-1,CASRRQGAHTDTQYF
TRBJ1-1,TRBV3-1/TRBV3-2,CASSPLQGSTEAFF
TRBJ1-5,TRBV10-2,CATEQGTNQPQHF
TRBJ2-7,TRBV6-5,CASSYGPLGGEQYF
TRBJ1-5,TRBV2,CASSAEAGGNQPQHF
TRBJ2-7,TRBV2,CASREGQSPYYEQYF
TRBJ2-5,TRBV4-1,CASSPQLAGGPETQYF
TRBJ2-1,TRBV2,CASSAAGTAYNEQFF
TRBJ2-1,TRBV5-6,CASSHAGGGMSSYNEQFF